This T cell receptor (beta chain) stems from a study of blood T cell repertoires in COVID-19. The study assigned cohorts using participant-reported clinical history. Before they entered the study, exposed participants had met a COVID-19 case within 2 weeks. Profiled with immunoSEQ multiplex PCR; TCRdb holds only in-frame clones, not every one. The data contain hundreds of thousands of clones, roughly 88% of them singletons. With respect to this clone: It is unclear where the CDR3 begins or ends on the DNA, so no DNA is shown, and the CDR3 is as TCRdb lists it.

Germline V gives CDR1 SGHRS, CDR2 YFSETQ. The CDR3 adds up to 22 amino acids, both ends counted. The chain joins TRBV5-1 to TRBJ2-5; the table assigns TRBD2, which was not confirmed against the DNA. This TCR was sampled from a woman between 18 and 29 years old who had been exposed to COVID-19. Sequenced sample: PBMCs or T cells enriched from blood (not recorded which). Here the CDR3 reads CASSTGGETQYFGSAWGETQYF.